The 16 T cell receptor beta chains below were found in one sample sequenced in a study of shared clonotypes between healthy human individuals. Sequenced by immunoSEQ multiplex PCR; TCRdb stores in-frame clones only, minus some. The table has over a million clones, around 97% seen once. Sequencing used naive CD4+ T cells sorted from blood. As to subset: CD45RA+ positively selected. The receptors shown here come from a man aged 30 to 39 in good health.

This sequence joins TRBV2 and TRBJ2-5; no firm D call. V shed 4 bases and J shed 2 bases, with 17 bases lying between them. Germline values: CDR1 SNHLY, CDR2 FYNNEI. The CDR3 extends over 16 amino acids. The CDR3 sequence: CASSGPSQEAQETQYF. The DNA of the CDR3 is TGTGCCAGCAGTGGCCCCAGTCAAGAGGCACAAGAGACCCAGTACTTC.

The CDR3 sequence is CASSLVGGGVDNEQFF. For the CDR3, the DNA is TGTGCCAGCAGTCTTGTGGGAGGGGGCGTCGACAATGAGCAGTTCTTC. V gene TRBV5-4 combines with J gene TRBJ2-1, with D possibly being TRBD1 or TRBD2 (7 bases each). The CDR3 covers 16 residues. CDR1 and CDR2 from the germline V gene are SGHNT and YYREEE (reference sequence). The V end lost 5 bases, the J end lost 5 bases, and 20 bases lay between the germline ends.

The J gene is TRBJ2-5, the V gene TRBV7-3; D is undetermined. Germline loops: CDR1 SGHTA, CDR2 FQGTGA. The CDR3 loop spans 13 amino acids. V lost 3 bases, J lost 3 bases, and 8 bases lay in between. CDR3 DNA: TGTGCCAGCAGCTTGACAAGCAAAGAGACCCAGTACTTC. Protein: CASSLTSKETQYF.

The chain is built from TRBV7-8 and TRBJ1-4; no clear D. There are 16 residues in the CDR3. V lost 5 bases to trimming and J lost 5 bases, with 18 bases between them. Germline V gene sequence: CDR1 SGHVS, CDR2 FQNEAQ. The CDR3, as DNA: TGTGCCAGCAGCCACTCCAACCAGAGAGCGAATGAAAAACTGTTTTTT. Translated: CASSHSNQRANEKLFF.

This chain joins TRBV10-3 and TRBJ2-7, with 13 bases that match TRBD2. Germline V gives CDR1 ENHRY, CDR2 SYGVKD. The V and J ends lost 4 bases and 2 bases, in that order; junction bases with no gene match: 2. This CDR3 spans 15 amino acids. As DNA, the CDR3 is TGTGCCATCAGTGCCGGGACTAGCGGGACCTACGAGCAGTACTTC. Protein: CAISAGTSGTYEQYF.

V and J are TRBV29-1 and TRBJ1-1; possible D gene TRBD1, 6 bases. This CDR3 comprises 15 residues. Trimming took 2 bases from V and 2 from J, leaving 15 bases between them. Germline V gene lookup returns CDR1 SQVTM and CDR2 ANQGSEA. In DNA, the CDR3 is TGCAGCGTTGAAATGTGGGGGCAAGACAACACTGAAGCTTTCTTT. Amino acids: CSVEMWGQDNTEAFF.

This clone was picked up one time. CDR3 protein: CASSPRDIRETQYF. Here the CDR3 DNA reads TGTGCCAGCAGTCCTAGGGACATCAGGGAGACCCAGTACTTC. The V gene is TRBV28, the J gene TRBJ2-5, with D maybe TRBD1 (6 bases). Looked up from germline, CDR1 is MDHEN and CDR2 is SYDVKM. There are 14 residues in the CDR3. The V end was cut by 5 bases, the J end by 5 bases, with 15 bases between. Full variable domain (outside the CDR3, taken from reference TRBV28 and TRBJ2-5): DVKVTQSSRYLVKRTGEKVFLECVQDMDHENMFWYRQDPGLGLRLIYFSYDVKMKEKGDIPEGYSVSREKKERFSLILESASTNQTSMYLCASSPRDIRETQYFGPGTRLLVL.

The genes are TRBV27 and TRBJ2-1; 11 nucleotides line up with TRBD2. CDR1 is MNHEY, CDR2 SMNVEV, per germline (reference sequence). V shed 6 bases, J shed 4 bases, and the junction held 8 bases outside the gene matches. The CDR3 spans 16 residues. The CDR3 reads CASRANGLAGYNEQFF. CDR3 DNA sequence: TGTGCCAGCAGAGCAAACGGACTAGCGGGTTACAATGAGCAGTTCTTC.

This chain joins TRBV10-3 and TRBJ2-2; 9 bases match TRBD1. V was pared by 8 bases and J by 0 bases, with 13 bases of the junction left unmatched. The CDR3 is made up of 18 amino acids. Germline V gene sequence: CDR1 ENHRY, CDR2 SYGVKD. The CDR3 bases are TGTGCCATCCTTAGACGGACAGGGGACTACGCGAACACCGGGGAGCTGTTTTTT. Its translation is CAILRRTGDYANTGELFF.

V is TRBV4-1 and J is TRBJ1-2; D call uncertain. Trimming removed 8 bases at V and 4 bases at J, with 20 bases between. CDR3 length: 15 residues. Germline CDR1 and CDR2: MGHRA and YSYEKL. CDR3 coding DNA: TGCGCCAGCGCTCCCGACCCCGTCGAGAGCTATGGCTACACCTTC. It encodes CASAPDPVESYGYTF.

The V gene is TRBV28, the J gene TRBJ2-6; D possibly corresponds to TRBD1 (5 bases). The CDR3 has 14 residues. Trimming left V 7 bases short and J 0 bases short, with 7 bases between. Germline values: CDR1 MDHEN, CDR2 SYDVKM. The CDR3 DNA follows: TGTGCCAGCACCAGGGTCTCTGGGGCCAACGTCCTGACTTTC. Protein: CASTRVSGANVLTF.

J is TRBJ2-2 and V is TRBV29-1; 8 bases match TRBD2. The germline gives CDR1 SQVTM, CDR2 ANQGSEA. V dropped 3 bases and J dropped 6; count of bases not matched to a gene: 3. The CDR3 consists of 13 residues. As DNA, the CDR3 is TGCAGCGTTGACGCGGGAGGACCCGGGGAGCTGTTTTTT. It translates to CSVDAGGPGELFF.

The chain has TRBV19 and TRBJ2-5; weak D call: TRBD2 (6 bases). The CDR3 contains 14 residues. V dropped 5 bases and J dropped 3 bases, with 13 bases sitting between them. Germline assignment: CDR1 LNHDA and CDR2 SQIVND (reference sequence). The CDR3 nucleotides are TGTGCCAGTAGTCTGGGACCGGGGGAAGAGACCCAGTACTTC. It specifies CASSLGPGEETQYF.

The rearrangement uses TRBV15 and TRBJ2-7; no definite D call. The CDR3 runs 15 residues. Trimming took off 0 bases at V and 2 bases at J, with 11 bases between the two ends. Germline V gene lookup returns CDR1 LNHNV and CDR2 YYDKDF (reference sequence). CDR3 DNA sequence: TGTGCCACCAGCAGAGAGGGCGGAAGTACCTACGAGCAGTACTTC. This codes for CATSREGGSTYEQYF.

A remark on this clone: At one end the junction does not follow the germline gene, possibly because of a read error. The V call is TRBV7-7, the J call TRBJ2-1; 7 bases are a match to TRBD2. Germline-derived CDR1 and CDR2 are SSHAT and FNYEAQ (reference sequence). This CDR3 contains 15 residues. The CDR3 loop reads CASSRDYNLRHEQFF. Written as DNA, the CDR3 is TGTGCTAGCAGCCGGGACTACAACCTACGGCATGAGCAGTTCTTC.

The chain is built from TRBV6-1 and TRBJ2-4; the match to TRBD1 covers 7 bases. Per germline, CDR1 MNHNS and CDR2 SASEGT. With 4 bases clipped from V and 0 bases from J, the junction kept 6 bases outside the gene matches. The CDR3 sequence is 16 residues long. The CDR3 DNA follows: TGTGCCAGCAGTGCCCGGGACAGAATAGCCAAAAACATTCAGTACTTC. Translation gives CASSARDRIAKNIQYF.